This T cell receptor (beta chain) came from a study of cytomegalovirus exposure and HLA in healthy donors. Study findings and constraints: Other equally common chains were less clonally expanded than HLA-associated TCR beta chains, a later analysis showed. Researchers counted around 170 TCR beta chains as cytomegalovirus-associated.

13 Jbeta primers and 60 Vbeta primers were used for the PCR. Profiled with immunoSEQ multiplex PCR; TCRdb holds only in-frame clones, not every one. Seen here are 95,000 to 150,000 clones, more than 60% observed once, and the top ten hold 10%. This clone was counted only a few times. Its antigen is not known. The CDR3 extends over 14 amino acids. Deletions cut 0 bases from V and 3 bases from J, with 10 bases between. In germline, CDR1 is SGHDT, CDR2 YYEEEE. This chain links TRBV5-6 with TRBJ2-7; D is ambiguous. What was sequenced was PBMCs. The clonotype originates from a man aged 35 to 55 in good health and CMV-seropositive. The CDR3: CASSLGSGYYEQYF. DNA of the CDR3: TGTGCCAGCAGCTTGGGTTCGGGTTACTACGAGCAGTACTTC.